The TCR beta chain described here comes from a study of early T cells in non-severe SARS-CoV-2 infection. Study details: Bulk RNA taken from unsorted whole blood was sequenced, leaving chains unpaired.

A word on this clonotype: The antigen is unknown.

Each cDNA molecule carried a unique molecular identifier. Using its own MiXCR run on the 5' RACE reads, TCRdb lists one record per CDR3 protein. The sample contains 70,000 to 80,000 distinct CDR3 sequences, 9.5% to 15% of which appear only once. General study findings and limits: Matching results from VDJdb favored anti-spike CD8 responses, leaving private and CD4 specificities undetected.

The CDR3 length is 16 residues. Trimming removed 1 base at V and 0 bases at J, with 7 bases between. CDR1 is KGHSH, CDR2 LQKENI, per germline. This specimen was whole blood, taken at baseline. The receptor comes from an adult who was a healthcare worker with PCR-confirmed SARS-CoV-2 infection or an uninfected control (not recorded which). The rearrangement uses TRBV18 and TRBJ2-6; tentatively, D is TRBD1 (5 bases). The CDR3 sequence: CASSPLGHSGANVLTF. In nucleotides, the CDR3 is TGTGCCAGCTCACCACTCGGACACTCTGGGGCCAACGTCCTGACTTTC.